The 15 T cell receptor beta chains below were found in one sample sequenced in a study of blood T cell repertoires in COVID-19. Repertoires were generated with immunoSEQ multiplex PCR, while TCRdb's copy carries only in-frame clones and drops some. This sample has a few hundred thousand clones, with 88% found just once. Sequenced input: peripheral blood. Every receptor here comes from a woman in her 40s who had recovered from COVID-19.

This clone was counted a few times. V is TRBV3-1 (or the pseudogene TRBV3-2) and J is TRBJ1-1, with TRBD1 identical over 10 bases. The CDR3 runs 15 residues. Germline CDR1 reads LGHDT; CDR2 reads YNNKEL (reference sequence). V shed 1 base, J shed 6 bases, and the junction held 5 bases outside the gene matches. Here the CDR3 reads CASSQGTGGLAEAFF. The DNA of the CDR3 is TGTGCCAGCAGCCAAGGGACAGGGGGTCTGGCTGAAGCTTTCTTT.

This clone was detected only a few times. The V call is TRBV19, the J call TRBJ1-6; D gene ambiguous. Germline loops: CDR1 LNHDA, CDR2 SQIVND (reference sequence). The CDR3 runs to 13 residues. Trimming took 4 bases from V and 7 from J, leaving 8 bases between them. The CDR3 DNA sequence: TGTGCCAGTAGTACAATACAGAATTCACCCCTCCACTTT. This translates into CASSTIQNSPLHF. Full variable domain (remainder filled in from reference TRBV19 and TRBJ1-6): DGGITQSPKYLFRKEGQNVTLSCEQNLNHDAMYWYRQDPGQGLRLIYYSQIVNDFQKGDIAEGYSVSREKKESFPLTVTSAQKNPTAFYLCASSTIQNSPLHFGNGTRLTVT.

The chain carries TRBV6-5 and TRBJ1-4, with D unclear. With 10 bases removed from V and 3 bases from J, the gap between germline ends came to 9 bases. CDR1 is MNHEY and CDR2 is SVGAGI in the germline V gene. The CDR3 covers 12 residues. The DNA for the CDR3 is TGTGCCACAGGCCGGCCTAATGAAAAACTGTTTTTT. This sequence encodes CATGRPNEKLFF.

The chain employs TRBV19 and TRBJ2-2; 8 bases are a match to TRBD2. Germline values: CDR1 LNHDA, CDR2 SQIVND (reference sequence). CDR3 length: 14 amino acids. The V gene end was trimmed by 3 bases and the J gene end by 6 bases; junction bases not matched to a gene: 3. In nucleotides, the CDR3 is TGTGCCAGTAGTATCCGGGAGGGGTCCGGGGAGCTGTTTTTT. Translating it yields CASSIREGSGELFF.

This sequence joins TRBV6-6 and TRBJ1-2, with 7 bases fitting TRBD1. Germline loops: CDR1 MNHNY, CDR2 SVGAGI (reference sequence). V lost 6 bases and J lost 5; bases outside the gene matches: 12. The CDR3 consists of 15 residues. The DNA of the CDR3 is TGTGCCAGCAGGCGCCACCGGGACAGCGTTTATGGCTACACCTTC. Amino acids: CASRRHRDSVYGYTF.

The rearrangement links TRBV10-1 to TRBJ2-5; the D gene is possibly TRBD2 (6 bases). CDR1 WNHNN and CDR2 SYGVQD come from the germline V gene (reference sequence). The CDR3 totals 14 residues. Trimming took 4 bases from V and 5 from J, leaving 14 bases between them. CDR3 in amino acids: CASSGRTEGETQYF. The CDR3 DNA reads TGCGCCAGCAGTGGCAGGACGGAGGGGGAGACCCAGTACTTC.

The genes are TRBV5-1 and TRBJ2-2, with 8 bases that match TRBD2. This CDR3 has 16 residues. V gave up 0 bases and J gave up 5 bases; unmatched junction bases: 6. Per the germline V gene, CDR1 is SGHRS and CDR2 is YFSETQ. This CDR3 is CASSLAGTRQTGELFF. The CDR3 nucleotides read TGCGCCAGCAGCTTGGCCGGGACTAGGCAAACCGGGGAGCTGTTTTTT.

The rearrangement joins TRBV18 to TRBJ2-6; TRBD1 might be the D (5 bases). Germline CDR1 and CDR2: KGHSH and LQKENI. The CDR3 has 14 residues. The V gene lost 8 bases and the J gene lost 2 bases, with 10 bases spanning the gap. CDR3 sequence: CASRDSAGANVLTF. CDR3 bases: TGTGCCAGCCGCGACAGTGCTGGGGCCAACGTCCTGACTTTC.

This clone has a handful of counts. This chain connects TRBV11-2 to TRBJ1-5, with D possibly being TRBD1 (5 bases). The CDR3 extends over 13 amino acids. Germline V gene sequence: CDR1 SGHAT, CDR2 FQNNGV. Trimming stripped 5 bases from V and 7 bases from J, with 12 bases between. The CDR3 sequence is CASSPPQGQPQHF. The CDR3 DNA reads TGTGCCAGCAGCCCCCCCCAGGGCCAGCCCCAGCATTTT.

The chain links TRBV7-2 to TRBJ2-2; TRBD2 is a possible D gene (6 bases). The CDR3 is 13 amino acids. Between the trimmed V and J ends, which lost 6 bases and 6 bases, there was a span of 11 bases. Germline assignment: CDR1 SGHTA and CDR2 FQGNSA. In nucleotides, the CDR3 is TGTGCCAGCAGGCCTAGCGCCGCCGGGGAGCTGTTTTTT. Its protein product is CASRPSAAGELFF.

This sequence joins TRBV10-3 and TRBJ2-3; 9 bases fit TRBD2. This CDR3 is 17 amino acids long. The V gene's germline CDR1 is ENHRY and CDR2 SYGVKD. The V and J ends lost 10 bases and 3 bases, in that order; junction bases with no gene match: 17. CDR3 sequence: CATRGSRAGGRTDTQYF. The DNA for the CDR3 is TGTGCCACCCGGGGGAGTCGGGCGGGAGGGCGGACAGATACGCAGTATTTT.

This chain links TRBV5-1 with TRBJ2-2; no definite D call. Germline V gene lookup returns CDR1 SGHRS and CDR2 YFSETQ. V lost 6 bases and J lost 6, with 12 bases in between. CDR3 length: 13 residues. CDR3 bases: TGCGCCAGCACCCTCGCGGTGGCCGGGGAGCTGTTTTTT. Translation gives CASTLAVAGELFF.

The V call is TRBV7-3, the J call TRBJ1-6, with D possibly matching TRBD1 (6 bases). V lost 3 bases and J lost 7, with 13 bases in between. This CDR3 is built from 15 residues. CDR1 is SGHTA and CDR2 is FQGTGA in the germline V gene. The chain's CDR3 is CASSLARTVNSPLHF. CDR3 bases: TGTGCCAGCAGCTTGGCTCGGACAGTAAATTCACCCCTCCACTTT.

In nucleotides, the CDR3 is TGCGCCAGCAGTCAGGGACTTCTGGAGACCCAGTACTTC. Translated, it gives CASSQGLLETQYF. V is TRBV4-1 and J is TRBJ2-5, with D maybe TRBD2 (6 bases). V lost 6 bases to trimming and J lost 5 bases, with 13 bases between them. CDR1 is MGHRA and CDR2 is YSYEKL in the germline V gene. There are 13 residues in the CDR3.

The rearrangement joins TRBV5-1 to TRBJ1-1; 8 bases match TRBD1. The germline V gene encodes CDR1 SGHRS and CDR2 YFSETQ. V shed 4 bases and J 1 base; nucleotides not matched to a gene: 6. This CDR3 contains 15 residues. CDR3 DNA: TGCGCCAGCAGCAGGCGGACAGGGCAGAACACTGAAGCTTTCTTT. It is translated as CASSRRTGQNTEAFF.